This record concerns one T cell receptor (beta chain) sequence. Its antigen is not known. These data belong to a study of OX40 agonist ivuxolimab in advanced cancers. The overall study: Intravenous ivuxolimab at 0.01 to 10 mg/kg was given to patients every 2 weeks.

Assay: immunoSEQ multiplex PCR; the TCRdb copy retains only in-frame clones and omits some. The table records tens of thousands of clones, roughly nine tenths of them present only once. This CDR3 has 14 amino acids. J was trimmed by 5 bases and V by 8 bases; bases with no gene match: 7. Germline V gene sequence: CDR1 MDHEN, CDR2 SYDVKM. Study-level findings and limits: Researchers report that CD8+ T cells had, on average, more expanded clones than CD4+. At 0.1-3.0 mg/kg, partial responders had clonal expansion among the lowest observed.

Sequences were derived from CD4+ or CD8+ T cells sorted from blood, sampled in a trial of the OX40 agonist ivuxolimab. The receptor was derived from an adult with an advanced solid tumor such as melanoma, head and neck, liver or kidney cancer. J is TRBJ1-1 and V is TRBV28; TRBD1 matches 11 bases. CDR3 region: CASSTGQGVTEAFF. CDR3 coding DNA: TGTGCCAGCTCCACGGGACAGGGGGTGACTGAAGCTTTCTTT.